Below, 23 T cell receptor beta chains from the same sample are listed, as sequenced in a study of T cell responses to AZD1222 COVID-19 vaccine. The repertoire was sequenced with immunoSEQ multiplex PCR; TCRdb's copy has only in-frame clones and lacks some. The sample lists about 150,000 clones; more than 75% were seen once. Sample: peripheral blood, taken on day 0 of AZD1222 vaccination. These receptors all come from an adult in good health.

The V gene is TRBV4-2, the J gene TRBJ2-1, with a possible D match to TRBD2 (7 bases). V was cut by 1 base and J by 4 bases, with 14 bases left in between. The CDR3 totals 16 residues. CDR1 is LGHNA and CDR2 is YNFKEQ in the germline V gene. Here the CDR3 DNA reads TGTGCCAGCAGCCAAGGAGGCGGGGGCGTTTACAATGAGCAGTTCTTC. Its protein product is CASSQGGGGVYNEQFF.

The chain has TRBV6-2 or TRBV6-3 and TRBJ2-3, with a tentative D call TRBD2 (5 bases). This CDR3 is built from 18 residues. V lost 2 bases and J 0 bases, leaving 18 bases between the germline ends. CDR1 is MNHEY, CDR2 SVGEGT, per germline. CDR3 sequence reads: CASSYRRVRAESTDTQYF. The CDR3 DNA sequence: TGTGCCAGCAGTTACCGTCGGGTGAGAGCGGAGAGCACAGATACGCAGTATTTT.

V is TRBV2 and J is TRBJ1-4; tentative D call: TRBD1 (5 bases). CDR3 length: 17 residues. The germline V gene has CDR1 SNHLY and CDR2 FYNNEI. V was clipped by 3 bases and J by 5 bases, with 19 bases between them. The CDR3 bases are TGTGCCAGCAGTGAGCGGCAGGGAGGAGAGGGGAATGAAAAACTGTTTTTT. Translating gives CASSERQGGEGNEKLFF.

This clone has a single count. The J gene is TRBJ2-1, the V gene TRBV3-1 (or the pseudogene TRBV3-2); 9 bases fit TRBD2. Unmatched junction bases numbered 8, after V lost 1 base and J lost 7 bases. This CDR3 has 16 amino acids. Germline assignment: CDR1 LGHDT and CDR2 YNNKEL (reference sequence). This CDR3 is CASSQVGGRARNEQFF. The CDR3 DNA reads TGTGCCAGCAGCCAAGTCGGCGGGAGGGCCCGAAATGAGCAGTTCTTC.

The J gene is TRBJ1-5, the V gene TRBV5-8, with D maybe TRBD1 (6 bases). Germline V gives CDR1 SGHTS, CDR2 YDEGEE. This CDR3 has 18 residues. Trimming shortened V by 2 bases and J by 0 bases, and 18 bases separated the two germline ends. CDR3 sequence reads: CASSFRDNILNSNQPQHF. The DNA of the CDR3 is TGTGCCAGCAGCTTCCGGGACAACATTCTTAATAGCAATCAGCCCCAGCATTTT.

The chain employs TRBV25-1 and TRBJ2-7; D uncertain. CDR1 MGHDK and CDR2 SYGVNS come from the germline V gene. The V end was cut by 3 bases, the J end by 3 bases, with 9 bases between. The CDR3 spans 13 residues. The CDR3 reads CASSDFHGYEQYF. The CDR3 bases are TGTGCCAGCAGTGACTTTCATGGCTACGAGCAGTACTTC.

The chain is built from TRBV6-5 and TRBJ2-5; D is possibly TRBD2 (6 bases). Trimming shortened V by 2 bases and J by 4 bases, and 14 bases separated the two germline ends. The CDR3 loop spans 15 amino acids. Germline CDR1 MNHEY, CDR2 SVGAGI. The DNA for the CDR3 is TGTGCCAGCAGTTACGTTACTAGCCGGTCAGAGACCCAGTACTTC. It translates to CASSYVTSRSETQYF.

This chain uses TRBV19 with TRBJ2-7, with a tentative D call TRBD1 (5 bases). V shed 4 bases and J shed 2 bases, with 12 bases lying between them. Looked up from germline, CDR1 is LNHDA and CDR2 is SQIVND (reference sequence). The CDR3 runs 14 residues. The chain's CDR3 is CASSTQGPTYEQYF. The CDR3 nucleotides read TGTGCCAGTAGTACCCAGGGTCCGACCTACGAGCAGTACTTC.

This rearrangement joins TRBV11-2 to TRBJ1-5; D is uncertain. In germline, CDR1 is SGHAT, CDR2 FQNNGV. Trimming took off 1 base at V and 6 bases at J, with 7 bases between the two ends. The CDR3 runs to 13 residues. The CDR3 region has the DNA TGTGCCAGCAGCTTAGGGTTGAGTCAGCCCCAGCATTTT. Its translation is CASSLGLSQPQHF.

This clone was found a few times. Here the CDR3 DNA reads TGTGCCAGCAGCTATGATCCTGAAGCTTTCTTT. It yields the protein CASSYDPEAFF. The rearrangement links TRBV7-9 to TRBJ1-1, with D uncertain. V dropped 4 bases and J dropped 6 bases, with 6 bases sitting between them. Germline V gene data show CDR1 as SEHNR and CDR2 as FQNEAQ (reference sequence). The CDR3 contains 11 residues.

The chain is built from TRBV7-3 and TRBJ2-3; TRBD2 agrees at 11 bases. The CDR3 runs 13 residues. Germline assignment: CDR1 SGHTA and CDR2 FQGTGA. With 4 bases clipped from V and 10 bases from J, the junction kept 4 bases outside the gene matches. For the CDR3, the DNA is TGTGCCAGCAGCTCTAGCGGGGGGATGCCGCAGTATTTT. The encoded protein is CASSSSGGMPQYF.

CDR3 in amino acids: CASSGEVRVNYGYTF. The DNA for the CDR3 is TGTGCCAGCAGCGGAGAGGTCAGGGTGAACTATGGCTACACCTTC. J is TRBJ1-2 and V is TRBV9; perhaps TRBD1 as D (5 bases). V was shortened by 3 bases and J by 2 bases, with 14 bases between the two germline ends. The CDR3 totals 15 residues. The germline CDR1 and CDR2 sequences are SGDLS and YYNGEE.

The chain employs TRBV13 and TRBJ2-7, with D perhaps matching TRBD2 (5 bases). Per the germline V gene, CDR1 is PRHDT and CDR2 is FYEKMQ (reference sequence). Trimming removed 0 bases at V and 6 bases at J, with 21 bases between. The CDR3 runs to 17 residues. The CDR3 sequence: CASSLGVSAGRVIEQYF. CDR3 nucleotide sequence: TGTGCCAGCAGCTTAGGCGTGTCCGCGGGCCGGGTCATCGAGCAGTACTTC.

The chain couples TRBV5-1 to TRBJ1-1; D gene uncertain. Between the trimmed V and J ends, which lost 0 bases and 6 bases, there was a span of 12 bases. The CDR3 has 14 amino acids. Germline CDR1 SGHRS, CDR2 YFSETQ. The CDR3 here is CASSLEQATSEAFF. CDR3 sequence (DNA): TGCGCCAGCAGCTTGGAGCAGGCAACTTCTGAAGCTTTCTTT.

This chain connects TRBV6-5 to TRBJ1-2; D is unclear. The CDR3 covers 14 residues. Germline V gives CDR1 MNHEY, CDR2 SVGAGI. V was shortened by 10 bases and J by 5 bases, with 20 bases between the two germline ends. Here the CDR3 DNA reads TGTGCCACCGTATCAGGCCGCGGGAGGTATGGCTACACCTTC. Its translation is CATVSGRGRYGYTF.

The V call is TRBV9, the J call TRBJ1-2; a possible D gene is TRBD1 (5 bases). Germline V gene sequence: CDR1 SGDLS, CDR2 YYNGEE. Trimming removed 4 bases from V and 4 bases from J, with 14 bases in between. This CDR3 spans 14 amino acids. CDR3 in amino acids: CASSSYQGGYGYTF. The CDR3 bases are TGTGCCAGCAGCTCATACCAGGGTGGCTATGGCTACACCTTC.

This clone was found once. Other DNA sequences of this sample code for an identical CDR3. The CDR3 sequence is CASNFEGGGGYTF. CDR3 DNA: TGTGCCAGCAACTTTGAGGGGGGGGGAGGCTACACCTTC. The rearrangement joins TRBV7-2 to TRBJ1-2, with D perhaps matching TRBD1 (6 bases). The CDR3 covers 13 residues. V was pared by 7 bases and J by 8 bases, with 17 bases between. The germline V gene encodes CDR1 SGHTA and CDR2 FQGNSA.

CDR3 sequence: CATSPGTSGSLGTDTQYF. CDR3 in DNA: TGTGCCACCAGCCCTGGGACTAGCGGGAGCCTCGGCACAGATACGCAGTATTTT. The genes are TRBV15 and TRBJ2-3, with 14 nucleotides matching TRBD2. The V gene end was trimmed by 5 bases and the J gene end by 1 base; junction bases not matched to a gene: 8. The CDR3 loop spans 18 amino acids. Germline values: CDR1 LNHNV, CDR2 YYDKDF (reference sequence). Full variable domain (outside the CDR3, taken from reference TRBV15 and TRBJ2-3): DAMVIQNPRYQVTQFGKPVTLSCSQTLNHNVMYWYQQKSSQAPKLLFHYYDKDFNNEADTPDNFQSRRPNTSFCFLDIRSPGLGDTAMYLCATSPGTSGSLGTDTQYFGPGTRLTVL.

This chain links TRBV7-2 with TRBJ1-5, with D uncertain. CDR3 length equals 13 residues. V lost 5 bases and J 8 bases, leaving 13 bases between the germline ends. CDR1 and CDR2 (germline): SGHTA, FQGNSA. The CDR3, as DNA: TGTGCCAGCAGCGGCGGTCCATTGGAGCCCCAGCATTTT. Protein product: CASSGGPLEPQHF.

The genes are TRBV2 and TRBJ1-2; TRBD1 aligns across 7 bases. The CDR3 spans 14 residues. Germline V gives CDR1 SNHLY, CDR2 FYNNEI. The V gene end was trimmed by 6 bases and the J gene end by 6 bases; junction bases not matched to a gene: 10. The CDR3 sequence: CASRAGGRSDGYTF. CDR3 nucleotides: TGTGCCAGCAGGGCAGGGGGACGTTCAGATGGCTACACCTTC.

This sequence joins TRBV18 and TRBJ2-1, with a tentative D call TRBD1 (6 bases). Deletions cut 5 bases from V and 2 bases from J, with 16 bases between. Germline V gives CDR1 KGHSH, CDR2 LQKENI. This CDR3 comprises 16 residues. The CDR3 spells CASSGLQGRAYNEQFF. CDR3 coding DNA: TGTGCCAGCTCAGGGTTACAGGGAAGGGCCTACAATGAGCAGTTCTTC.

The chain uses TRBV5-4 and TRBJ1-5; 9 nucleotides agree with TRBD1. CDR3 length: 15 amino acids. CDR1 and CDR2 (germline): SGHNT, YYREEE (reference sequence). J lost 3 bases, V lost 3 bases, and 4 bases had no gene match. CDR3 region: CASSSGTGYNQPQHF. CDR3 DNA: TGTGCCAGCAGCTCCGGGACAGGGTACAATCAGCCCCAGCATTTT. Based on the CDR3 plus reference TRBV5-4 and TRBJ1-5, the full variable domain is ETGVTQSPTHLIKTRGQQVTLRCSSQSGHNTVSWYQQALGQGPQFIFQYYREEENGRGNFPPRFSGLQFPNYSSELNVNALELDDSALYLCASSSGTGYNQPQHFGDGTRLSIL.

V usage is TRBV11-2 and J usage is TRBJ1-6; D unresolved. The V end was cut by 2 bases, the J end by 6 bases, with 8 bases between. The CDR3 spans 14 residues. CDR1 and CDR2 from the germline V gene are SGHAT and FQNNGV. The CDR3 sequence: CASSLTPANSPLHF. CDR3 DNA: TGTGCCAGCAGCTTAACCCCAGCTAATTCACCCCTCCACTTT. The complete variable domain, with remaining parts taken from reference TRBV11-2 and TRBJ1-6, reads EAGVAQSPRYKIIEKRQSVAFWCNPISGHATLYWYQQILGQGPKLLIQFQNNGVVDDSQLPKDRFSAERLKGVDSTLKIQPAKLEDSAVYLCASSLTPANSPLHFGNGTRLTVT.